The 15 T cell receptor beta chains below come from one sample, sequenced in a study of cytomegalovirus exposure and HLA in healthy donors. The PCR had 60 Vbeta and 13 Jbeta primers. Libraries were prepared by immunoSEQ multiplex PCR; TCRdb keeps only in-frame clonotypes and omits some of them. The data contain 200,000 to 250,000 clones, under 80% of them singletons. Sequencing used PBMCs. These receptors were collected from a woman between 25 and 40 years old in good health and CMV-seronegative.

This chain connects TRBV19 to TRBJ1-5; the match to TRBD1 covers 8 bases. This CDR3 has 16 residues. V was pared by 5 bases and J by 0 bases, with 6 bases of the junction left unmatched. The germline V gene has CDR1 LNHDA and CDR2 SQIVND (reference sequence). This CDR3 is CASSVGTGYSNQPQHF. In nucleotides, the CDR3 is TGTGCCAGTAGTGTGGGGACAGGTTATAGCAATCAGCCCCAGCATTTT.

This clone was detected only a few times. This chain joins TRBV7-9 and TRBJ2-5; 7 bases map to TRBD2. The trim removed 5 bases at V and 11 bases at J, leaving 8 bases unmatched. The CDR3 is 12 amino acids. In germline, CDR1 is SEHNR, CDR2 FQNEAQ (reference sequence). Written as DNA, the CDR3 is TGTGCCAGCAGCCCGGGCCGGCGGGAGCAGTACTTC. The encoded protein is CASSPGRREQYF.

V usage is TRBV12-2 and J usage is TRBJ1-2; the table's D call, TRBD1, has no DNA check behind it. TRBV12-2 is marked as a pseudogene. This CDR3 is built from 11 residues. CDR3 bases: TGTGCAAGTCGCTTATACAATGGCTACACCTTC. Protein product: CASRLYNGYTF.

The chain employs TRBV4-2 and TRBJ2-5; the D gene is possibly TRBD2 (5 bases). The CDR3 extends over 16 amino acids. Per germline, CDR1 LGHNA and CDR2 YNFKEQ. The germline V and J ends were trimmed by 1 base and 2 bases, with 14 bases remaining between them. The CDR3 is CASSQVSGSGQETQYF. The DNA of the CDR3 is TGTGCCAGCAGCCAAGTTTCGGGGTCGGGGCAAGAGACCCAGTACTTC.

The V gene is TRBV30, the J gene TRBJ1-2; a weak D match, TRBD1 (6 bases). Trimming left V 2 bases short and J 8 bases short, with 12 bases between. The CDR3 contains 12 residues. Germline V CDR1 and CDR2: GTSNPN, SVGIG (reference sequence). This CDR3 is CAWSPGQHGYTF. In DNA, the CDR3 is TGTGCCTGGAGTCCCGGACAGCACGGCTACACCTTC.

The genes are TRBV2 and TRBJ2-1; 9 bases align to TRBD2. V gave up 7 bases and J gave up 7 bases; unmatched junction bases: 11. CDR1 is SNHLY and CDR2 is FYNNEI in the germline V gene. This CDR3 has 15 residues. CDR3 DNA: TGTGCCAGCACTAGGGCTAGCGGGATATTTAATGAGCAGTTCTTC. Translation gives CASTRASGIFNEQFF.

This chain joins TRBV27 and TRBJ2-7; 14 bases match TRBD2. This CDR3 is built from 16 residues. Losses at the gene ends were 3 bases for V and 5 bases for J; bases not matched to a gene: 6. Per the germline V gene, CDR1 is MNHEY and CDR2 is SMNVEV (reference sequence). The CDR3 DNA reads TGTGCCAGCAGTTTCTCCGGGACTAGCGGGAGCCACGAGCAGTACTTC. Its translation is CASSFSGTSGSHEQYF.

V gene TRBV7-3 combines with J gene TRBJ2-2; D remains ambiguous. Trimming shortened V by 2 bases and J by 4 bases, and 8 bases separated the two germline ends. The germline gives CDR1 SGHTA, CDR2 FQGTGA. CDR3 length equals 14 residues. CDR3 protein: CASSLAESTGELFF. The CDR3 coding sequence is TGTGCCAGCAGCTTAGCGGAAAGCACCGGGGAGCTGTTTTTT.

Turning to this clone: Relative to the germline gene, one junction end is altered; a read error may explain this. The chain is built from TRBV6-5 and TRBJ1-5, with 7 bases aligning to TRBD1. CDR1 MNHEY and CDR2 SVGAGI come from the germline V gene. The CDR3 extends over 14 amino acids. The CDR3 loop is CAISPDRGNQPQHF. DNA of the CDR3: TGTGCCATCAGTCCAGACAGGGGCAATCAGCCCCAGCATTTT.

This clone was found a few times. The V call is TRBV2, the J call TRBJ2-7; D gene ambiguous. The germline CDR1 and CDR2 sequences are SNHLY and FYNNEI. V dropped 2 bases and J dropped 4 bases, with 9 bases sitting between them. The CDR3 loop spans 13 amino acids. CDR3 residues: CASSEPFRYEQYF. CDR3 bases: TGTGCCAGCAGTGAACCATTCCGGTACGAGCAGTACTTC.

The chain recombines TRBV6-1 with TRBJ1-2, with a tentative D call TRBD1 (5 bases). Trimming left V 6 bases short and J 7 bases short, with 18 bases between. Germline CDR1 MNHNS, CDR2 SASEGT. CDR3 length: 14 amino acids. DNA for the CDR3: TGTGCCAGCAGATTCCCCGGCAGGGTCGGTGGCTACACCTTC. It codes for CASRFPGRVGGYTF.

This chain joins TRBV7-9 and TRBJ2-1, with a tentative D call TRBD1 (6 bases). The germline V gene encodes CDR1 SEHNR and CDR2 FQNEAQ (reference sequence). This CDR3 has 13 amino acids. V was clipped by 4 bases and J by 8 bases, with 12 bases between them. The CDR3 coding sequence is TGTGCCAGCAGCTCGCAACAGGGCTATGAGCAGTTCTTC. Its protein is CASSSQQGYEQFF.

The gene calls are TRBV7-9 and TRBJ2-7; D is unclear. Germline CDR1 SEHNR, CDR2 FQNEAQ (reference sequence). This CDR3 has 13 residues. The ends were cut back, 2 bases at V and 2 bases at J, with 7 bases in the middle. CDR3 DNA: TGTGCCAGCAGCTTAAACAGAGCCTACGAGCAGTACTTC. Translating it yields CASSLNRAYEQYF.

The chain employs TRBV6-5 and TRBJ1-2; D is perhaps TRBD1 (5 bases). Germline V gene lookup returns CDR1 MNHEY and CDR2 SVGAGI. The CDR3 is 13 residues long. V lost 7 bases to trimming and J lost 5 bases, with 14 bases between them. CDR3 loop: CASTSTARYGYTF. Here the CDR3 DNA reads TGTGCCAGCACCTCGACAGCTCGATATGGCTACACCTTC.

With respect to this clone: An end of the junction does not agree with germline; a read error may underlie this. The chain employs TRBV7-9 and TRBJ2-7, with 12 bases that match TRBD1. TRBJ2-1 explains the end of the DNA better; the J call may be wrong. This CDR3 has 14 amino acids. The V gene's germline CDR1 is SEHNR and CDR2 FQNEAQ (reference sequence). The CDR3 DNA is TGTTCCAGCAGCTTAGCCGGGACAGGGGGCGAGCAGTTCTTC. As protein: CSSSLAGTGGEQFF.